This passage covers 18 T cell receptor beta chains from one sample sequenced in a study of PD-L1 blockade in urothelial cancer. Assay: immunoSEQ multiplex PCR; the TCRdb copy retains only in-frame clones and omits some. The repertoire has about 74,000 clones, around 84% of them found once; the top ten carry 4.7%. The sample consisted of PBMCs, taken around atezolizumab (anti-PD-L1) treatment. These receptor sequences come from a man in his sixties or seventies with urothelial cancer.

This rearrangement joins TRBV21-1 to TRBJ2-7; the table names TRBD2, a call not compared with the DNA. TRBV21-1 is given as a pseudogene. There are 13 residues in the CDR3. The CDR3 DNA reads as TGTGCCAGCAAGTGCAGCCGGGGATTCGAGCAGTACTTC. This gives the protein CASKCSRGFEQYF.

V and J are TRBV5-1 and TRBJ2-3, with 7 bases identical to TRBD1. Germline V gene data show CDR1 as SGHRS and CDR2 as YFSETQ. The CDR3 contains 15 residues. Germline trimming cut 2 bases from V and 0 bases from J; bases unmatched to any gene: 3. The CDR3 DNA reads as TGCGCCAGCAGCTTTAGACAGGGAAGCACAGATACGCAGTATTTT. Its protein is CASSFRQGSTDTQYF.

The chain uses TRBV7-8 and TRBJ1-2; D is unclear. Trimming cost V 1 base and J 8 bases, with 11 bases left between them. This CDR3 is built from 13 residues. Looked up from germline, CDR1 is SGHVS and CDR2 is FQNEAQ. CDR3 residues: CASSLGVRGGYTF. In DNA form, the CDR3 reads TGTGCCAGCAGCTTAGGAGTTCGAGGAGGCTACACCTTC.

The chain combines TRBV11-1 with TRBJ2-7, with D possibly being TRBD2 (5 bases). The CDR3 contains 15 residues. Germline V gene lookup returns CDR1 SGHAT and CDR2 FQDESV (reference sequence). V lost 5 bases, J lost 4 bases, and 18 bases lay in between. CDR3 nucleotide sequence: TGTGCCAGCAGCGAAGACTACCACGTCAATTACGAGCAGTACTTC. It specifies CASSEDYHVNYEQYF.

The table lists this clone with a count of one. The rearrangement joins TRBV27 to TRBJ1-1; TRBD1 matches at 8 bases. The CDR3 consists of 15 residues. After removal of 4 bases from V and 5 bases from J, the junction contained 9 bases not matched to a gene. The V gene's germline CDR1 is MNHEY and CDR2 SMNVEV (reference sequence). The CDR3 sequence: CASSSRTGSRTEAFF. CDR3 sequence (DNA): TGTGCCAGCAGTTCCCGGACAGGGTCAAGGACTGAAGCTTTCTTT.

CDR3 in DNA: TGTGCCAGTAGTACCGGACAGGGAAAGTCAGATACGCAGTATTTT. Encoded protein: CASSTGQGKSDTQYF. The chain couples TRBV19 to TRBJ2-3; 8 bases agree with TRBD1. This CDR3 has 15 residues. Germline V CDR1 and CDR2: LNHDA, SQIVND (reference sequence). The V and J ends lost 4 bases and 4 bases, in that order; junction bases with no gene match: 7.

This chain links TRBV7-9 with TRBJ1-2; D gene ambiguous. The CDR3 is 13 residues long. Between the trimmed V and J ends, which lost 3 bases and 8 bases, there was a span of 13 bases. CDR1 is SEHNR and CDR2 is FQNEAQ in the germline V gene (reference sequence). As DNA, the CDR3 is TGTGCCAGCAGCTTGACGGGGTTTCGGGGCTACACCTTC. This codes for CASSLTGFRGYTF.

The rearrangement uses TRBV19 and TRBJ2-1, with 7 bases lining up with TRBD2. Losses at the gene ends were 7 bases for V and 7 bases for J; bases not matched to a gene: 13. CDR1 and CDR2 (germline): LNHDA, SQIVND (reference sequence). The CDR3 is 15 amino acids. CDR3 DNA: TGTGCCAGTAACGTATATTGGGGGGGAAGGAATGAGCAGTTCTTC. It is translated as CASNVYWGGRNEQFF.

V and J are TRBV4-1 and TRBJ2-2; 11 bases map to TRBD2. The junction had 5 bases not matched to a gene; V was cut back by 6 bases and J by 5 bases. This CDR3 region has 15 residues. Germline-derived CDR1 and CDR2 are MGHRA and YSYEKL. The CDR3: CASRKTSGKTGELFF. In DNA form, the CDR3 reads TGCGCCAGCAGGAAGACTAGCGGGAAAACCGGGGAGCTGTTTTTT.

The chain recombines TRBV6-5 with TRBJ1-1; D not certain. Germline CDR1 MNHEY, CDR2 SVGAGI. The CDR3 spans 14 residues. V lost 6 bases and J lost 4, with 15 bases in between. The CDR3 here is CASSSRGSFTEAFF. The DNA of the CDR3 is TGTGCCAGCAGCTCACGGGGTTCTTTCACTGAAGCTTTCTTT.

This clone has a single count. The chain recombines TRBV9 with TRBJ2-1, with TRBD1 matching over 7 bases. CDR1 and CDR2 from the germline V gene are SGDLS and YYNGEE. The CDR3 spans 17 residues. Unmatched junction bases numbered 6, after V lost 0 bases and J lost 0 bases. CDR3: CASSVGGRGSSYNEQFF. The CDR3 nucleotides read TGTGCCAGCAGCGTAGGGGGCAGGGGGAGCTCCTACAATGAGCAGTTCTTC. Full variable domain (outside the CDR3, taken from reference TRBV9 and TRBJ2-1): DSGVTQTPKHLITATGQRVTLRCSPRSGDLSVYWYQQSLDQGLQFLIQYYNGEERAKGNILERFSAQQFPDLHSELNLSSLELGDSALYFCASSVGGRGSSYNEQFFGPGTRLTVL.

A single count supports this clone. The chain is built from TRBV30 and TRBJ1-2, with D tentatively TRBD1 (6 bases). Germline V CDR1 and CDR2: GTSNPN, SVGIG (reference sequence). The V end was cut by 4 bases, the J end by 4 bases, with 13 bases between. The CDR3 totals 13 residues. The CDR3 coding sequence is TGTGCCTGGACAGGACAGCTCATCTATGGCTACACCTTC. Its protein product is CAWTGQLIYGYTF.

This chain links TRBV28 with TRBJ2-7; a weak D match, TRBD1 (5 bases). CDR1 and CDR2 from the germline V gene are MDHEN and SYDVKM. Trimming took off 5 bases at V and 3 bases at J, with 8 bases between the two ends. The CDR3 spans 12 residues. The CDR3 DNA reads TGTGCCAGCAGTCAGACAGTCTACGAGCAGTACTTC. Protein: CASSQTVYEQYF.

The chain links TRBV30 to TRBJ1-4; 7 positions match TRBD1. Germline V CDR1 and CDR2: GTSNPN, SVGIG (reference sequence). The CDR3 length is 14 residues. V shed 2 bases and J 5 bases; nucleotides not matched to a gene: 5. The CDR3 coding sequence is TGTGCCTGGAGTCTAAAGGGGGCGAATGAAAAACTGTTTTTT. Protein sequence: CAWSLKGANEKLFF.

This sequence joins TRBV11-2 and TRBJ1-4; the D gene is possibly TRBD1 (5 bases). Germline V gene lookup returns CDR1 SGHAT and CDR2 FQNNGV. Trimming stripped 0 bases from V and 13 bases from J, with 18 bases between. The CDR3 spans 15 residues. The CDR3 here is CASSLDGGGSYRLFF. CDR3 nucleotide sequence: TGTGCCAGCAGCTTAGACGGGGGGGGAAGTTACAGACTGTTTTTT. Full variable domain (remainder filled in from reference TRBV11-2 and TRBJ1-4): EAGVAQSPRYKIIEKRQSVAFWCNPISGHATLYWYQQILGQGPKLLIQFQNNGVVDDSQLPKDRFSAERLKGVDSTLKIQPAKLEDSAVYLCASSLDGGGSYRLFFGSGTQLSVL.

The V and J genes are TRBV5-4 and TRBJ2-1, with D maybe TRBD2 (6 bases). The CDR3 covers 15 residues. Germline values: CDR1 SGHNT, CDR2 YYREEE (reference sequence). V dropped 1 base and J dropped 1 base, with 9 bases sitting between them. The chain's CDR3 is CASSLSSGSYNEQFF. CDR3 DNA: TGTGCCAGCAGCTTGTCCAGCGGGTCCTACAATGAGCAGTTCTTC.

The chain links TRBV4-1 to TRBJ1-5; no reliable D call. The germline gives CDR1 MGHRA, CDR2 YSYEKL. The CDR3 is 15 amino acids. V lost 0 bases and J lost 1, with 7 bases in between. The CDR3 sequence: CASSQDGRSNQPQHF. The CDR3 region has the DNA TGCGCCAGCAGCCAAGATGGGAGAAGCAATCAGCCCCAGCATTTT.

This rearrangement joins TRBV9 to TRBJ1-2; TRBD1 might be the D (5 bases). V lost 3 bases, J lost 1 base, and 10 bases lay in between. CDR1 is SGDLS and CDR2 is YYNGEE in the germline V gene. This CDR3 comprises 14 residues. The CDR3 here is CASSEGRVNYGYTF. The CDR3, as DNA: TGTGCCAGCAGCGAGGGCAGGGTTAACTATGGCTACACCTTC.